This is a list of T cell receptor beta chains from one sample in a study of T cell changes during pregnancy in multiple sclerosis. Data came from immunoSEQ multiplex PCR; TCRdb stores just in-frame clones and leaves some out. The sample holds tens of thousands of clones, approximately 90% seen once. The starting material was CD4+ T cells from peripheral blood mononuclear cells, obtained before pregnancy. Every receptor here comes from a female donor with multiple sclerosis, enrolled in a pregnancy study. CDR3s include the opening cysteine and the closing phenylalanine or tryptophan. D genes are given only for firm matches. A clone size is listed for some rows: how often the clone was seen (once, few, many), or a class if it is expanded.

V: TRBV7-2
size: .
J: TRBJ2-1
D: .
CDR3: CASSLGGLSNEQFF
DNA: TGTGCCAGCAGCTTAGGAGGTTTGAGTAATGAGCAGTTCTTC

V: TRBV19
size: .
J: TRBJ1-3
D: .
CDR3: CASSNQFSGNTIYF
DNA: TGTGCCAGTAGTAACCAGTTCTCTGGAAACACCATATATTTT

V: TRBV2
size: .
J: TRBJ1-2
D: .
CDR3: CASSDAGNYGYTF
DNA: TGTGCCAGCAGTGATGCCGGGAACTATGGCTACACCTTC

V: TRBV28
size: .
J: TRBJ2-7
D: .
CDR3: CASSEPGARSSYEQYF
DNA: TGTGCCAGCAGTGAACCAGGGGCTCGTTCCTCCTACGAGCAGTACTTC

V: TRBV7-2
size: .
J: TRBJ2-7
D: .
CDR3: CASSLGATGSHEQYF
DNA: TGTGCCAGCAGCTTAGGGGCCACGGGATCTCACGAGCAGTACTTC

V: TRBV27
size: .
J: TRBJ1-3
D: .
CDR3: CASSLNRASGNTIYF
DNA: TGTGCCAGCAGTTTAAACCGAGCCTCTGGAAACACCATATATTTT

V: TRBV7-9
size: .
J: TRBJ2-1
D: .
CDR3: CASSAADYNEQFF
DNA: TGTGCCAGCAGCGCAGCGGACTACAATGAGCAGTTCTTC

V: TRBV19
size: .
J: TRBJ1-1
D: .
CDR3: CASSIGIAGQAFF
DNA: TGTGCCAGTAGCATAGGGATAGCGGGTCAAGCTTTCTTT

V: TRBV28
size: .
J: TRBJ2-7
D: .
CDR3: CASSLLGGPRDYEQYF
DNA: TGTGCCAGCAGTTTACTTGGGGGCCCAAGGGATTACGAGCAGTACTTC

V: TRBV6-5
size: .
J: TRBJ2-1
D: .
CDR3: CASKSGRYNEQFF
DNA: TGTGCCAGCAAGTCAGGCCGCTACAATGAGCAGTTCTTC

V: TRBV7-9
size: few
J: TRBJ2-2
D: .
CDR3: CASSWDWNTGELFF
DNA: TGTGCCAGCAGCTGGGACTGGAACACCGGGGAGCTGTTTTTT

V: TRBV6-5
size: .
J: TRBJ2-3
D: TRBD1
CDR3: CASSYYRGRGTDTQYF
DNA: TGTGCCAGCAGTTACTACAGGGGGCGCGGGACAGATACGCAGTATTTT

V: TRBV2
size: .
J: TRBJ1-2
D: .
CDR3: CASSVTGGNYGYTF
DNA: TGTGCCAGCAGTGTAACGGGGGGTAACTATGGCTACACCTTC

V: TRBV9
size: .
J: TRBJ2-3
D: .
CDR3: CASSVVGGATDTQYF
DNA: TGTGCCAGCAGCGTAGTGGGGGGAGCCACAGATACGCAGTATTTT

V: TRBV5-4
size: .
J: TRBJ2-3
D: TRBD2
CDR3: CASSSEKRGASTDTQYF
DNA: TGTGCCAGCAGCTCCGAGAAGCGGGGGGCTTCCACAGATACGCAGTATTTT

V: TRBV6-1
size: .
J: TRBJ2-7
D: TRBD1
CDR3: CASRPGQGWGEQYF
DNA: TGTGCCAGCAGGCCGGGACAGGGCTGGGGCGAGCAGTACTTC

V: TRBV18
size: .
J: TRBJ1-2
D: .
CDR3: CASSPQQGIQDGYTF
DNA: TGTGCCAGCTCACCACAGCAGGGAATTCAGGATGGCTACACCTTC

V: TRBV27
size: .
J: TRBJ1-4
D: .
CDR3: CASSSLGQYEKLFF
DNA: TGTGCCAGCAGTTCTCTAGGACAGTATGAAAAACTGTTTTTT

V: TRBV18
size: .
J: TRBJ2-3
D: TRBD2
CDR3: CASSPGSGLVLTDTQYF
DNA: TGTGCCAGCTCACCAGGCTCGGGACTAGTCCTCACAGATACGCAGTATTTT

V: TRBV27
size: once
J: TRBJ2-1
D: .
CDR3: CASSLRGSSPRSEQFF
DNA: TGTGCCAGCAGTTTAAGGGGGTCGTCCCCCCGCAGTGAGCAGTTCTTC

V: TRBV19
size: .
J: TRBJ2-6
D: .
CDR3: CASSFEDYRLGANVLTF
DNA: TGTGCCAGTAGTTTCGAGGACTATAGGCTCGGGGCCAACGTCCTGACTTTC

V: TRBV28
size: .
J: TRBJ2-2
D: TRBD2
CDR3: CASRAYSGRAGTGELFF
DNA: TGTGCCAGCAGGGCGTATAGCGGGAGGGCCGGGACCGGGGAGCTGTTTTTT

V: TRBV21-1
size: .
J: TRBJ2-3
D: .
CDR3: CASSTRDIMNVYADTQYF
DNA: TGTGCCAGCAGCACCCGGGACATAATGAATGTGTATGCAGATACGCAGTATTTT

V: TRBV2
size: .
J: TRBJ2-7
D: TRBD1
CDR3: CASSVRTGVVEQYF
DNA: TGTGCCAGCAGCGTCCGGACAGGGGTTGTCGAGCAGTACTTC

V: TRBV19
size: .
J: TRBJ1-2
D: .
CDR3: CASSMSQPLYGYTF
DNA: TGTGCCAGTAGTATGTCACAGCCCCTCTATGGCTACACCTTC